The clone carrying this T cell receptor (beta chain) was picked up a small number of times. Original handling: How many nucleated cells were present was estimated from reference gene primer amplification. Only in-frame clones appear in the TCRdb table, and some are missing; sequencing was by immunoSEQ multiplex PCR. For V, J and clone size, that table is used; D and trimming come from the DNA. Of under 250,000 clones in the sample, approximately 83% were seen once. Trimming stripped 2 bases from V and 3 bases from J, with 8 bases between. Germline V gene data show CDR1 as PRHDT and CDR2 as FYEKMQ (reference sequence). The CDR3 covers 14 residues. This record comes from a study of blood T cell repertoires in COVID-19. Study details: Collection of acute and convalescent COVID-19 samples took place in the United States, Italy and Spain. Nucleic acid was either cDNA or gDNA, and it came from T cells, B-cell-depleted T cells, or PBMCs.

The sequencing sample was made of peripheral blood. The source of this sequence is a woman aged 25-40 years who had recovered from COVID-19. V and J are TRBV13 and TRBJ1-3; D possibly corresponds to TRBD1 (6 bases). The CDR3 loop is CASSLSGVGNTIYF. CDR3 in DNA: TGTGCCAGCAGCTTATCAGGGGTTGGAAACACCATATATTTT.